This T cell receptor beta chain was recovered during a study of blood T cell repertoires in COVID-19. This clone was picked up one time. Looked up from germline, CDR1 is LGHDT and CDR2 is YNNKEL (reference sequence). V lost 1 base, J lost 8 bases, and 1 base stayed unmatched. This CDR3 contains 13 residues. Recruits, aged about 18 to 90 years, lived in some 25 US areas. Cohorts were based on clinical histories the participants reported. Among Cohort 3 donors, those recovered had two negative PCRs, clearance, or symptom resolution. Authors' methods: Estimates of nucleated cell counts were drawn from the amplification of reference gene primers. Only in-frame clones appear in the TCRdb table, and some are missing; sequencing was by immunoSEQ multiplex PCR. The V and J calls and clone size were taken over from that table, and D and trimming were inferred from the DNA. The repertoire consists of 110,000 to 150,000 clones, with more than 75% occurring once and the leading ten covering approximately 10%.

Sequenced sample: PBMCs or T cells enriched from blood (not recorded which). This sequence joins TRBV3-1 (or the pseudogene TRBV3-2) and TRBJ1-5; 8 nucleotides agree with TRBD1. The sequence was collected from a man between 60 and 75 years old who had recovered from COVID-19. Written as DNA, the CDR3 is TGTGCCAGCAGCCAAGGACAGGGGAAGCCCCAGCATTTT. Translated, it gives CASSQGQGKPQHF.